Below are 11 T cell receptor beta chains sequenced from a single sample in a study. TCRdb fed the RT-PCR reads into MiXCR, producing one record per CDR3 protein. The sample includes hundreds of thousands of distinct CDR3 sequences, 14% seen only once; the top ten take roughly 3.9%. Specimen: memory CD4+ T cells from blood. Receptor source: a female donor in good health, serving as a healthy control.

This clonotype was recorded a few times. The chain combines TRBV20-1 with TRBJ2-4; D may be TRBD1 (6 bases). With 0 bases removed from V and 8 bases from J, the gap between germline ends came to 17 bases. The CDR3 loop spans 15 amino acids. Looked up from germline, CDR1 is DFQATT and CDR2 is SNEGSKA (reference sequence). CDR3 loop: CSARDLVGRGDIQYF. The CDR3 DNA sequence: TGCAGTGCTAGAGATCTCGTAGGCAGGGGTGACATTCAGTACTTC.

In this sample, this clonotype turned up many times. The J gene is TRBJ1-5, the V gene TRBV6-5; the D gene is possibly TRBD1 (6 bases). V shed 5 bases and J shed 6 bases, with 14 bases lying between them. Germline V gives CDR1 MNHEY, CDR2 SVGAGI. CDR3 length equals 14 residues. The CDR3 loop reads CASSPVGAGQPQHF. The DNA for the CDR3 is TGTGCCAGCAGTCCGGTGGGGGCAGGTCAGCCCCAGCATTTT.

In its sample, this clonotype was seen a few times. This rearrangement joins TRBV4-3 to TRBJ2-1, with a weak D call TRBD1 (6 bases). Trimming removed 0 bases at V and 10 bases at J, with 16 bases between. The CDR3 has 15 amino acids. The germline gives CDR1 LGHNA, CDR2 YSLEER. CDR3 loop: CASSQDLNDQGEQFF. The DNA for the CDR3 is TGCGCCAGCAGCCAAGATCTTAACGACCAGGGGGAGCAGTTCTTC.

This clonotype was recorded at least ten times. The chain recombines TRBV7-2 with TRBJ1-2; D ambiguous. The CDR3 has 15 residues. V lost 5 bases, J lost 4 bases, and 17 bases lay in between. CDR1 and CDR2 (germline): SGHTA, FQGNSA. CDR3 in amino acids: CASSLTLTGGYGYTF. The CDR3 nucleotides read TGTGCCAGCAGCCTTACCCTTACCGGAGGCTATGGCTACACCTTC.

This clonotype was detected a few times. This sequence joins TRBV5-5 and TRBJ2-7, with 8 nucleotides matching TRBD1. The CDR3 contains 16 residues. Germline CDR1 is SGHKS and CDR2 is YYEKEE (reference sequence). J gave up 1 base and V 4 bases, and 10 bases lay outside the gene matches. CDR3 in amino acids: CASSPGRHRGSYEQYF. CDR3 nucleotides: TGTGCCAGCAGCCCCGGTAGACACAGGGGGTCCTACGAGCAGTACTTC.

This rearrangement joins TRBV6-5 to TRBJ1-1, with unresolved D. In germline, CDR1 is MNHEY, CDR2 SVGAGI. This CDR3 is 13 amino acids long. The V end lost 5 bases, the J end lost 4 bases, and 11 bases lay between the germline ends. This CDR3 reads CASSRTRGTEAFF. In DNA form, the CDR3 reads TGTGCCAGCAGTCGGACCCGGGGCACTGAAGCTTTCTTT.

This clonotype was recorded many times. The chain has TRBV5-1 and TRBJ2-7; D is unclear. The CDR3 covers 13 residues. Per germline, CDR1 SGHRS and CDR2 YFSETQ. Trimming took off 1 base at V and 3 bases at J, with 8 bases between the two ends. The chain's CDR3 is CASSLRPHYEQYF. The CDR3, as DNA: TGCGCCAGCAGCTTGAGGCCCCACTACGAGCAGTACTTC.

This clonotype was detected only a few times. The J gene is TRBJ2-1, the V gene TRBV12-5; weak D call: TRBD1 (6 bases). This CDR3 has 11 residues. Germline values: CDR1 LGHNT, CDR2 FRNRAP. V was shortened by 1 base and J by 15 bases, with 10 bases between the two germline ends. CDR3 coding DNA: TGTGCTAGTGGTTTGGACAGGGATGCGTTCTTC. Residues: CASGLDRDAFF. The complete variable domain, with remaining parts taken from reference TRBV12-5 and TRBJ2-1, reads DARVTQTPRHKVTEMGQEVTMRCQPILGHNTVFWYRQTMMQGLELLAYFRNRAPLDDSGMPKDRFSAEMPDATLATLKIQPSEPRDSAVYFCASGLDRDAFFGPGTRLTVL.

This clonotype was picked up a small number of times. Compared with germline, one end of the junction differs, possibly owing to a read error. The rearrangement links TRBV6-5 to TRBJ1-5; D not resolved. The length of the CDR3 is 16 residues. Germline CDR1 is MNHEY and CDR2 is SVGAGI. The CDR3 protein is CASSNSPIVGNQPQHF. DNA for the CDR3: TGTGCCAGCAGTAACTCCCCGATTGTTGGCAATCAGCCCCAGCATTTT.

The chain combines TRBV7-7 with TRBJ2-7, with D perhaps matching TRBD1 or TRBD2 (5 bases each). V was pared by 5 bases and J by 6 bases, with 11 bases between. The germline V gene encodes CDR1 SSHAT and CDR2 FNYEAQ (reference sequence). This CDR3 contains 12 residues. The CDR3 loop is CASSRDGLEQYF. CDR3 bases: TGTGCCAGCAGCCGGGACGGGCTCGAGCAGTACTTC.

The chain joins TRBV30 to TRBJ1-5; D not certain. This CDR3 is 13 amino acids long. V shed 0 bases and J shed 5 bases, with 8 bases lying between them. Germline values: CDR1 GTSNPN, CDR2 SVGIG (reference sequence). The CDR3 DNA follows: TGTGCCTGGAGTGTTGGTGGGGATCAGCCCCAGCATTTT. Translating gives CAWSVGGDQPQHF.